Below, 25 T cell receptor beta chains from the same sample are listed, as sequenced in a study of T-cell memory formation after mild COVID-19. TCRdb independently ran MiXCR on the 5' RACE reads; one entry per CDR3 protein. The sample includes 450,000 to 650,000 distinct CDR3 sequences, more than 15% of them seen just once. Specimen: PBMCs or a T cell subset sorted from them (not recorded which). These receptors all stem from an adult woman who had mild COVID-19 (a few samples of this study predate the infection). Cell type and time point are not known.

This clonotype has more than one count but fewer than ten. V gene TRBV2 combines with J gene TRBJ2-1, with D tentatively TRBD2 (6 bases). V was trimmed by 1 base and J by 0 bases, leaving 16 bases between them. In germline, CDR1 is SNHLY, CDR2 FYNNEI. The CDR3 is 18 residues long. In DNA form, the CDR3 reads TGTGCCAGCAGTGAAGAGGTAGCGGTCCTGAGCTCCTACAATGAGCAGTTCTTC. Translation gives CASSEEVAVLSSYNEQFF. Based on the CDR3 plus reference TRBV2 and TRBJ2-1, the full variable domain is EPEVTQTPSHQVTQMGQEVILRCVPISNHLYFYWYRQILGQKVEFLVSFYNNEISEKSEIFDDQFSVERPDGSNFTLKIRSTKLEDSAMYFCASSEEVAVLSSYNEQFFGPGTRLTVL.

The chain combines TRBV29-1 with TRBJ2-1; 7 bases fit TRBD2. Germline CDR1 is SQVTM and CDR2 is ANQGSEA. The CDR3 has 13 residues. V gave up 3 bases and J gave up 7 bases; unmatched junction bases: 6. CDR3 bases: TGCAGCGTTGATGAGGGAGGGACGAATGAGCAGTTCTTC. Its translation is CSVDEGGTNEQFF.

DNA for the CDR3: TGCAGTGCCCATAGGGCGGGACTGGTGAATTACGAGCAGTACTTC. Residues: CSAHRAGLVNYEQYF. This chain uses TRBV20-1 with TRBJ2-7, with TRBD2 as a possible D gene (6 bases). Germline V gene sequence: CDR1 DFQATT, CDR2 SNEGSKA (reference sequence). This CDR3 contains 15 residues. Trimming took off 6 bases at V and 4 bases at J, with 22 bases between the two ends.

This sequence joins TRBV6-2 or TRBV6-3 and TRBJ1-1; the D is unclear. This CDR3 region has 13 residues. V was cut by 2 bases and J by 5 bases, with 9 bases left in between. CDR1 MNHEY and CDR2 SVGEGT come from the germline V gene. CDR3 in amino acids: CASSYGPGTEAFF. DNA of the CDR3: TGTGCCAGCAGTTACGGTCCTGGGACTGAAGCTTTCTTT.

This clonotype was observed at least ten times. The rearrangement uses TRBV7-9 and TRBJ2-3; D perhaps matches TRBD1 (6 bases). Germline V CDR1 and CDR2: SEHNR, FQNEAQ (reference sequence). With 2 bases removed from V and 0 bases from J, the gap between germline ends came to 12 bases. The CDR3 loop spans 16 amino acids. As DNA, the CDR3 is TGTGCCAGCAGCTTAAGCGGACAGCTTAGCACAGATACGCAGTATTTT. This sequence encodes CASSLSGQLSTDTQYF.

This clonotype appeared once. The V gene is TRBV19, the J gene TRBJ2-7, with a possible D match to TRBD1 (6 bases). This CDR3 is 15 amino acids long. V gave up 3 bases and J gave up 1 base, with 13 bases separating them. In germline, CDR1 is LNHDA, CDR2 SQIVND (reference sequence). For the CDR3, the DNA is TGTGCCAGTAGTATGTGGGACACTGGTTCCTACGAGCAGTACTTC. It yields the protein CASSMWDTGSYEQYF.

DNA of the CDR3: TGCGCCAGCAGCCGCACAGATTCAACTAATGAAAAACTGTTTTTT. Its translation: CASSRTDSTNEKLFF. The chain recombines TRBV4-3 with TRBJ1-4; D call uncertain. V was shortened by 4 bases and J by 0 bases, with 9 bases between the two germline ends. In germline, CDR1 is LGHNA, CDR2 YSLEER. This CDR3 is built from 15 residues.

This clonotype was seen many times. The chain links TRBV7-6 to TRBJ2-4; maybe TRBD2 (6 bases). Between the trimmed V and J ends, which lost 3 bases and 6 bases, there was a span of 9 bases. CDR1 and CDR2 from the germline V gene are SGHVS and FNYEAQ. The CDR3 sequence is 13 residues long. CDR3 sequence (DNA): TGTGCCAGCAGCTTGACTAGTGGAAACATTCAGTACTTC. It specifies CASSLTSGNIQYF. The full variable domain, with the rest looked up from reference TRBV7-6 and TRBJ2-4, is GAGVSQSPRYKVTKRGQDVALRCDPISGHVSLYWYRQALGQGPEFLTYFNYEAQQDKSGLPNDRFSAERPEGSISTLTIQRTEQRDSAMYRCASSLTSGNIQYFGAGTRLSVL.

This clonotype was counted between two and nine times. The chain couples TRBV12-3 or TRBV12-4 to TRBJ2-1; D remains ambiguous. This CDR3 region has 16 residues. Trimming left V 5 bases short and J 2 bases short, with 16 bases between. The CDR3 coding sequence is TGTGCCAGCAGTAAACGGCCGTGGGAAACCTACAATGAGCAGTTCTTC. Translating gives CASSKRPWETYNEQFF.

In this sample, this clonotype turned up a few times. The chain employs TRBV7-6 and TRBJ2-1, with 11 bases lining up with TRBD2. Trimming removed 2 bases from V and 3 bases from J; junction bases left unmatched: 3. This CDR3 has 16 amino acids. Germline-derived CDR1 and CDR2 are SGHVS and FNYEAQ. CDR3 nucleotide sequence: TGTGCCAGCAGCTTAATGACTAGCGGGGTCTACAATGAGCAGTTCTTC. Its protein product is CASSLMTSGVYNEQFF.

The CDR3 nucleotides read TGCAGTGCTAGCGACCCGGGGCTCCCCAACAATGAGCAGTTCTTC. Translation gives CSASDPGLPNNEQFF. V gene TRBV20-1 combines with J gene TRBJ2-1; D assignment may be TRBD1 or TRBD2 (5 bases each). The length of the CDR3 is 15 residues. CDR1 and CDR2 from the germline V gene are DFQATT and SNEGSKA (reference sequence). V lost 3 bases and J lost 5, with 17 bases in between.

CDR3 bases: TGCGCCAGCAGGTGGGACAACAATGAGCAGTTCTTC. Amino acid sequence: CASRWDNNEQFF. The chain joins TRBV5-1 to TRBJ2-1; possible D gene TRBD1, 6 bases. Per the germline V gene, CDR1 is SGHRS and CDR2 is YFSETQ. This CDR3 is built from 12 residues. Trimming stripped 5 bases from V and 5 bases from J, with 8 bases between.

The gene calls are TRBV4-2 and TRBJ1-2; tentative D call: TRBD1 (5 bases). V was shortened by 4 bases and J by 2 bases, with 11 bases between the two germline ends. Germline loops: CDR1 LGHNA, CDR2 YNFKEQ. The CDR3 is made up of 14 amino acids. For the CDR3, the DNA is TGTGCCAGCAGCCCATGGGACCTCAACTATGGCTACACCTTC. Translated, it gives CASSPWDLNYGYTF.

This clonotype has more than one count but fewer than ten. The chain links TRBV12-3 or TRBV12-4 to TRBJ2-1, with TRBD1 as a possible D gene (6 bases). The V end was cut by 3 bases, the J end by 5 bases, with 14 bases between. There are 15 residues in the CDR3. CDR3 residues: CASSFRDTEDNEQFF. CDR3 nucleotides: TGTGCCAGCAGTTTCCGGGACACAGAGGACAATGAGCAGTTCTTC.

This clonotype was recorded a few times. V gene TRBV4-2 combines with J gene TRBJ1-1; 7 nucleotides match TRBD1. With V trimmed by 1 base and J by 1 base, 0 bases remained unmatched. Germline CDR1 is LGHNA and CDR2 is YNFKEQ. There are 14 residues in the CDR3. CDR3 sequence: CASSQAGGNTEAFF. CDR3 sequence (DNA): TGTGCCAGCAGCCAAGCAGGGGGGAACACTGAAGCTTTCTTT.

This clonotype was detected only a few times. This chain links TRBV6-2 or TRBV6-3 with TRBJ2-1; 7 bases line up with TRBD2. CDR1 and CDR2 from the germline V gene are MNHEY and SVGEGT. Trimming took 10 bases from V and 8 from J; bases not matched to a gene: 14. The CDR3 extends over 14 amino acids. The CDR3 DNA reads as TGTGCCATCCTCCGAGCGGGATCGGGGGATGAGCAGTTCTTC. Residues: CAILRAGSGDEQFF.

This clonotype was observed a few times. The J gene is TRBJ2-1, the V gene TRBV2, with 7 bases fitting TRBD1. CDR3 length: 17 amino acids. Losses at the gene ends were 6 bases for V and 4 bases for J; bases not matched to a gene: 15. Germline CDR1 reads SNHLY; CDR2 reads FYNNEI. CDR3 DNA sequence: TGTGCCAGCAGACGAGGTGACAGGGTAGCAGGGTACAATGAGCAGTTCTTC. The encoded protein is CASRRGDRVAGYNEQFF.

The chain recombines TRBV19 with TRBJ2-7; 8 bases are a match to TRBD1. The CDR3 is made up of 15 amino acids. After removal of 6 bases from V and 3 bases from J, the junction contained 10 bases not matched to a gene. Germline V gene sequence: CDR1 LNHDA, CDR2 SQIVND (reference sequence). CDR3 region: CASSPPGGYNYEQYF. In DNA, the CDR3 is TGTGCCAGTAGCCCTCCAGGGGGCTATAACTACGAGCAGTACTTC.

This clonotype was seen once. This chain connects TRBV6-1 to TRBJ1-1, with D unresolved. Trimming pared 6 bases from V and 9 bases from J, leaving 17 bases between. The CDR3 covers 13 residues. The germline V gene encodes CDR1 MNHNS and CDR2 SASEGT. The CDR3 reads CASRKENMGQAFF. The CDR3 DNA sequence: TGTGCCAGCAGGAAGGAGAATATGGGCCAAGCTTTCTTT.

The chain has TRBV7-9 and TRBJ2-5; TRBD2 matches 7 bases. V gave up 1 base and J gave up 5 bases; unmatched junction bases: 4. This CDR3 has 14 residues. Germline assignment: CDR1 SEHNR and CDR2 FQNEAQ (reference sequence). Written as DNA, the CDR3 is TGTGCCAGCAGCTTAGAGACTAGCTGGGAGACCCAGTACTTC. This sequence encodes CASSLETSWETQYF.

This clonotype was observed a few times. This chain joins TRBV15 and TRBJ2-5; the match to TRBD2 covers 10 bases. Trimming removed 1 base from V and 2 bases from J; junction bases left unmatched: 7. The CDR3 has 17 amino acids. Looked up from germline, CDR1 is LNHNV and CDR2 is YYDKDF (reference sequence). The CDR3 DNA reads as TGTGCCACCAGCAGAGGTGGTACTAGCGGGAATCAAGAGACCCAGTACTTC. Translating it yields CATSRGGTSGNQETQYF.

The rearrangement uses TRBV9 and TRBJ2-2; either TRBD1 or TRBD2 may supply D (5 bases each). CDR1 SGDLS and CDR2 YYNGEE come from the germline V gene. Between the trimmed V and J ends, which lost 4 bases and 7 bases, there was a span of 14 bases. This CDR3 contains 14 residues. CDR3 sequence: CASSPGDLYGELFF. The CDR3 DNA reads TGTGCCAGCAGCCCCGGGGACCTTTACGGGGAGCTGTTTTTT.

This chain connects TRBV5-1 to TRBJ2-1; 8 bases map to TRBD1. The junction had 7 bases not matched to a gene; V was cut back by 3 bases and J by 5 bases. The CDR3 has 15 amino acids. Germline V lookup: CDR1 SGHRS, CDR2 YFSETQ. In nucleotides, the CDR3 is TGCGCCAGCAGCTATTACAGGGGGGTCAACAATGAGCAGTTCTTC. Amino acid sequence: CASSYYRGVNNEQFF.

This clonotype appeared a few times. The chain employs TRBV12-3 or TRBV12-4 and TRBJ2-7; D is possibly TRBD2 (6 bases). This CDR3 has 13 amino acids. Trimming pared 3 bases from V and 5 bases from J, leaving 11 bases between. The CDR3 nucleotides read TGTGCCAGCAGTTTCCCCCTAGCGAACGAGCAGTACTTC. The encoded protein is CASSFPLANEQYF.

In this sample, this clonotype turned up a few times. The chain employs TRBV4-1 and TRBJ2-1, with a tentative D call TRBD2 (5 bases). V was clipped by 4 bases and J by 6 bases, with 10 bases between them. Germline V gives CDR1 MGHRA, CDR2 YSYEKL. CDR3 size: 13 residues. CDR3 DNA: TGCGCCAGCAGCCTCGGACTTCTCAATGAGCAGTTCTTC. Its protein product is CASSLGLLNEQFF.